This TCR beta chain was captured by sequencing in a study of T cells after yellow fever vaccination. Study-wide results and limits: Shared CD4/CD8 clonotypes were a small share, likely from convergent recombination. Researchers report a weaker secondary response that nonetheless peaked faster, day 5 versus 15.

The table lists this clonotype with many counts. The antigen remains unidentified. One end of the junction does not line up with germline, which may come from a read error. TCRdb recomputed calls from the 5' RACE reads with MiXCR, one row per CDR3 protein. The profile shows hundreds of thousands of distinct CDR3 sequences, 10% to 15% of them singletons. The germline CDR1 and CDR2 sequences are KGHSH and LQKENI. The CDR3 is made up of 11 amino acids. The gene calls are TRBV18 and TRBJ2-5; D gene ambiguous. The sample in question was PBMCs, obtained on the day of the yellow fever booster vaccination. This clonotype was sampled from a man younger than 40 who received the YFV17D yellow fever vaccine. The CDR3: CASSEKETQYF. Here the CDR3 DNA reads TGCGCCAGCAGCGAGAAAGAGACCCAGTACTTC.